This entry lists 10 T cell receptor beta chains sequenced from one sample in a study of spatial heterogeneity in lung cancer. MiXCR, applied by TCRdb to the 5' RACE reads, yields one record per CDR3 protein. This repertoire shows about 47,000 distinct CDR3 sequences, roughly 12% found once; its top ten account for 42%. Time point specified: sample taken at primary tumor resection. Material for sequencing was whole RNA from tumor, nontumor lung or frozen PBMC, left unsorted. The source material was PBMCs, sampled at surgery. The receptors originated from a female donor with early-stage non-small cell lung cancer.

Here the CDR3 reads CASSSRGKGTGTDTQYF. The CDR3 region has the DNA TGTGCCAGCAGTTCGCGCGGTAAAGGGACGGGCACAGATACGCAGTATTTT. The chain carries TRBV28 and TRBJ2-3; D is tentatively TRBD1 or TRBD2 (5 bases each). Trimming stripped 4 bases from V and 1 base from J, with 18 bases between. CDR3 length: 17 amino acids. Germline V gives CDR1 MDHEN, CDR2 SYDVKM.

V gene TRBV30 combines with J gene TRBJ1-1; possible D gene TRBD1, 5 bases. The CDR3 runs to 13 residues. V was pared by 0 bases and J by 9 bases, with 14 bases between. Germline lookup yields CDR1 GTSNPN and CDR2 SVGIG (reference sequence). The CDR3 nucleotides read TGTGCCTGGAGTGTAGGCCAGGGAAACCAAGCTTTCTTT. Translating it yields CAWSVGQGNQAFF.

This clonotype was recorded many times. The chain joins TRBV29-1 to TRBJ1-2, with a tentative D call TRBD1 (6 bases). Per germline, CDR1 SQVTM and CDR2 ANQGSEA. CDR3 length: 13 amino acids. V was trimmed by 3 bases and J by 8 bases, leaving 16 bases between them. The chain's CDR3 is CSVETASDRGYTF. In DNA, the CDR3 is TGCAGCGTTGAGACAGCCTCTGACAGGGGCTACACCTTC. Combining the CDR3 with reference TRBV29-1 and TRBJ1-2 gives the whole variable domain SAVISQKPSRDICQRGTSLTIQCQVDSQVTMMFWYRQQPGQSLTLIATANQGSEATYESGFVIDKFPISRPNLTFSTLTVSNMSPEDSSIYLCSVETASDRGYTFGSGTRLTVV.

This clonotype was found many times. The chain is built from TRBV7-2 and TRBJ2-5, with 8 bases aligning to TRBD2. This CDR3 comprises 14 residues. The germline V gene encodes CDR1 SGHTA and CDR2 FQGNSA. J lost 4 bases, V lost 5 bases, and 6 bases had no gene match. This chain's CDR3 is CASSPGGPRETQYF. CDR3 sequence (DNA): TGTGCCAGCAGCCCGGGGGGGCCGAGAGAGACCCAGTACTTC.

This clonotype was seen a handful of times. J is TRBJ2-4 and V is TRBV12-3 or TRBV12-4, with D perhaps TRBD2 (5 bases). This CDR3 region has 12 residues. Trimming took 5 bases from V and 7 from J, leaving 9 bases between them. CDR3 protein: CASSPGSNIQYF. CDR3 DNA: TGTGCCAGCAGTCCGGGGTCCAACATTCAGTACTTC.

Only a few counts were recorded for this clonotype. The chain carries TRBV7-2 and TRBJ2-7; the D gene could be TRBD1 or TRBD2 (5 bases each). CDR1 and CDR2 (germline): SGHTA, FQGNSA. V gave up 6 bases and J gave up 10 bases, with 28 bases separating them. The CDR3 totals 16 residues. CDR3 nucleotides: TGTGCCAGCAGGGCTAGTACCGGGACCCTTAGTCACTCTCAGTACTTC. Encoded protein: CASRASTGTLSHSQYF.

The chain uses TRBV29-1 and TRBJ2-1; no firm D call. The CDR3 loop spans 11 amino acids. V was trimmed by 3 bases and J by 7 bases, leaving 7 bases between them. Looked up from germline, CDR1 is SQVTM and CDR2 is ANQGSEA. CDR3 coding DNA: TGCAGCGTTGACTCTTTAAATGAGCAGTTCTTC. As protein: CSVDSLNEQFF.

This clonotype was seen more than once but under ten times. The chain combines TRBV5-1 with TRBJ1-6; D not resolved. The CDR3 contains 13 residues. Per the germline V gene, CDR1 is SGHRS and CDR2 is YFSETQ. V dropped 6 bases and J dropped 11 bases, with 15 bases sitting between them. CDR3 loop: CASTPLPGAPLHF. The CDR3 DNA reads as TGCGCCAGCACCCCTCTCCCCGGGGCACCCCTCCACTTT.

In this sample, this clonotype turned up many times. This chain joins TRBV5-1 and TRBJ2-5; TRBD1 is a possible D gene (6 bases). The CDR3 covers 12 residues. V was cut by 0 bases and J by 10 bases, with 10 bases left in between. Germline V gives CDR1 SGHRS, CDR2 YFSETQ. CDR3: CASSLDEGVQYF. Here the CDR3 DNA reads TGCGCCAGCAGCTTGGACGAGGGGGTCCAGTACTTC.

This clonotype was observed a few times. J is TRBJ2-1 and V is TRBV20-1; D perhaps matches TRBD2 (6 bases). Trimming pared 0 bases from V and 8 bases from J, leaving 14 bases between. The germline gives CDR1 DFQATT, CDR2 SNEGSKA (reference sequence). The CDR3 totals 14 residues. CDR3 nucleotide sequence: TGCAGTGCTAGAGATCTCCAGAGCGGGTATGAGCAGTTCTTC. It encodes CSARDLQSGYEQFF.